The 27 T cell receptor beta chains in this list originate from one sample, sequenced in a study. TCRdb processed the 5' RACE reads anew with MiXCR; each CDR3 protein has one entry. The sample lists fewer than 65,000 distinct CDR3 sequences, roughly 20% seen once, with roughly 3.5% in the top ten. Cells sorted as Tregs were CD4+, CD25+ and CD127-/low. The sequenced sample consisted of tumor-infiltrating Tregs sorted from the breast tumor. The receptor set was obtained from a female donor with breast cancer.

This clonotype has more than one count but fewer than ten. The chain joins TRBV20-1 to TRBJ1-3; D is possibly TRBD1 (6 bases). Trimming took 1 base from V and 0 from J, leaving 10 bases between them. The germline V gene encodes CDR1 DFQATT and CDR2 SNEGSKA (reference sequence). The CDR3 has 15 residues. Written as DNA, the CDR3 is TGCAGTGCTAGAGGTGCAGGGGACTCTGGAAACACCATATATTTT. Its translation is CSARGAGDSGNTIYF.

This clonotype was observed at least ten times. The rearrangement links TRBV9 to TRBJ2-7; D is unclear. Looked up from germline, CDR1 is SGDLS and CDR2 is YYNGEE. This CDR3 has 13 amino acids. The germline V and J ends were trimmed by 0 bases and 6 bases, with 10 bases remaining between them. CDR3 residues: CASSVGGLSEQYF. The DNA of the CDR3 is TGTGCCAGCAGCGTAGGGGGTTTGAGCGAGCAGTACTTC.

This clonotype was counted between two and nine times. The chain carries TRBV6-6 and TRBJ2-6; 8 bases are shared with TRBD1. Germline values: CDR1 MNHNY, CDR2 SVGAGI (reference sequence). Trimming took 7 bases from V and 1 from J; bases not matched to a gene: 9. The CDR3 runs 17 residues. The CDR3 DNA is TGTGCCAGCACTCGGACAGGGAGTAGTTCTGGGGCCAACGTCCTGACTTTC. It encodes CASTRTGSSSGANVLTF.

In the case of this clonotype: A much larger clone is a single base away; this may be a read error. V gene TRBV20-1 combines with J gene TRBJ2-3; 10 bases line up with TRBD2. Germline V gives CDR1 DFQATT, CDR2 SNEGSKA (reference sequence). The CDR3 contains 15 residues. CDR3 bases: TGCAGTGCTAGAGATCCACTAGCGGGGACAGATACGCAGTGTTTT. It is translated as CSARDPLAGTDTQCF.

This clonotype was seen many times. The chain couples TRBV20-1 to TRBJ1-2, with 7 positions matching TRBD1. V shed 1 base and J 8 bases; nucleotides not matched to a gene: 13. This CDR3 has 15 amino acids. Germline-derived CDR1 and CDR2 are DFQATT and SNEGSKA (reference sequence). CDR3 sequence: CSARAGLRGRGGYTF. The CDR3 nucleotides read TGCAGTGCTAGAGCGGGCCTAAGGGGGCGAGGCGGCTACACCTTC.

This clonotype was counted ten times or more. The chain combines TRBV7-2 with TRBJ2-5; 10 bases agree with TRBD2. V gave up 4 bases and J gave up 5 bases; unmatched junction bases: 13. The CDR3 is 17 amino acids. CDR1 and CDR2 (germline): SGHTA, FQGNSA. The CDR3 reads CASSSLSGGARRETQYF. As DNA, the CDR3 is TGTGCCAGCAGCTCTCTAAGCGGGGGGGCCAGGCGGGAGACCCAGTACTTC.

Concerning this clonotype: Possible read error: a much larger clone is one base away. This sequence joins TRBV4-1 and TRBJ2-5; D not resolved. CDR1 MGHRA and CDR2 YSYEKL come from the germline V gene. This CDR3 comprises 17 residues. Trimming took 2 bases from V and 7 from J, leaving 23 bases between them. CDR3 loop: CASSQHSFYGPSGTQYF. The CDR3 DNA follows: TGCGCCAGCAGCCAACATAGCTTCTACGGACCCTCAGGGACCCAGTACTTC.

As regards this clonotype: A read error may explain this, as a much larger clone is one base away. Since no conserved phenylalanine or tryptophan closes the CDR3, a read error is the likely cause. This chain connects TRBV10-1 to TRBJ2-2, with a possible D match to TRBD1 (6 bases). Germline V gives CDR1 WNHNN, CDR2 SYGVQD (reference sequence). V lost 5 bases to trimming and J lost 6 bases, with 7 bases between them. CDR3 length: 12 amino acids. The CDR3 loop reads CASSRTAGELFL. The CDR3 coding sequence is TGCGCCAGCAGTCGGACAGCCGGGGAGCTGTTTTTG.

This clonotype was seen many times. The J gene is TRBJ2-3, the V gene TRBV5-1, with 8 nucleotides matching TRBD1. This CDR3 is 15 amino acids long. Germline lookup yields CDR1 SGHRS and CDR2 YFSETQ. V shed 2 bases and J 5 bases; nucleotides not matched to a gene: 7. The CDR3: CASSFTGGPGDTQYF. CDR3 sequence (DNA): TGCGCCAGCAGCTTCACAGGGGGACCGGGAGATACGCAGTATTTT.

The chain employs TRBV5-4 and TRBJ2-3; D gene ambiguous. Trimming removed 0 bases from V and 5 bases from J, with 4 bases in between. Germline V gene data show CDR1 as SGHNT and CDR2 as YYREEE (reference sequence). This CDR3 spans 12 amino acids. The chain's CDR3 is CASSLDVDTQYF. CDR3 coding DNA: TGTGCCAGCAGCTTGGACGTAGATACGCAGTATTTT.

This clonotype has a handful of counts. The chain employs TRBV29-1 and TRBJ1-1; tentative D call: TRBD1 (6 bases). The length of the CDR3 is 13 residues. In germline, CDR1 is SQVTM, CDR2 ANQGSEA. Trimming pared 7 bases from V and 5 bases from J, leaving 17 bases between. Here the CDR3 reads CSAREGGGTEAFF. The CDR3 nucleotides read TGCAGCGCCCGAGAGGGAGGGGGAACTGAAGCTTTCTTT.

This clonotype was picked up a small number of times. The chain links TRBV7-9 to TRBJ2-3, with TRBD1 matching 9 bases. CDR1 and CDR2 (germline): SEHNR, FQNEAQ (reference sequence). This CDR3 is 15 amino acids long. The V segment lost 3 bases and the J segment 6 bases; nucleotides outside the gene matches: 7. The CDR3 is CASSFGRDRADTQYF. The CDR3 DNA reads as TGTGCCAGCAGCTTCGGCCGGGACAGGGCGGATACGCAGTATTTT.

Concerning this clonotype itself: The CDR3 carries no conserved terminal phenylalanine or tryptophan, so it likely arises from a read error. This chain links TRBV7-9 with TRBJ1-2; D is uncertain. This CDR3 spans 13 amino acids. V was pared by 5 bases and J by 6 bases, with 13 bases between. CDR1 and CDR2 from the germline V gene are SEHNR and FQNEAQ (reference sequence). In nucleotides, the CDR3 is TGTGCCAGCAGCCCGGATGGGGATCATGGCTACACCCTC. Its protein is CASSPDGDHGYTL.

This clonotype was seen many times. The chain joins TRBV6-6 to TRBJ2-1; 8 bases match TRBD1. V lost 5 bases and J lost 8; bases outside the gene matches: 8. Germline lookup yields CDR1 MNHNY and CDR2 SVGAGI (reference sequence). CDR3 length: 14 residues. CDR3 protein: CASSLGQGEDEQFF. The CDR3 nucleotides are TGTGCCAGCAGTCTCGGACAGGGAGAGGATGAGCAGTTCTTC.

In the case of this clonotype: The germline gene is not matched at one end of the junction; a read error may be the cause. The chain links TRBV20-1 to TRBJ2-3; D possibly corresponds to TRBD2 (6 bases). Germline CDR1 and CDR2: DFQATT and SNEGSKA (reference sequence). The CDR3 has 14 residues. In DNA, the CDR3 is TGCAGTGCGAGAGATCCGACAGCGGGAGATACGCAGTATTTT. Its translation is CSARDPTAGDTQYF.

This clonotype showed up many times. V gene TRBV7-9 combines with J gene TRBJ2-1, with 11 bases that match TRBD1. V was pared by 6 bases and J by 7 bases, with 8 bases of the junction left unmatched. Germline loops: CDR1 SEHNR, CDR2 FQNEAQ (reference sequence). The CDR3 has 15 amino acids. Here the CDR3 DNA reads TGTGCCAGCAGGGATCGTGGACAGGGGGCGAATGAGCAGTTCTTC. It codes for CASRDRGQGANEQFF.

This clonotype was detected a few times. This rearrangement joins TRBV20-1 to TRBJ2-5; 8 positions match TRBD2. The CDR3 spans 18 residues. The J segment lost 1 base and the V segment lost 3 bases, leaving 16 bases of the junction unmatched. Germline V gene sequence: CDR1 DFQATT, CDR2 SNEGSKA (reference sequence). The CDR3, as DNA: TGCAGTGCTAGTCGACTAACTAGCGGACCAGGGCCCCAAGAGACCCAGTACTTC. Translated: CSASRLTSGPGPQETQYF.

The CDR3 spells CASSLGQLAGSYNEQFF. The CDR3 DNA follows: TGCGCCAGCAGCTTGGGCCAATTAGCGGGATCCTACAATGAGCAGTTCTTC. The V gene is TRBV5-1, the J gene TRBJ2-1, with 8 bases that match TRBD2. The CDR3 consists of 17 residues. CDR1 is SGHRS, CDR2 YFSETQ, per germline. J was trimmed by 1 base and V by 0 bases; bases with no gene match: 6.

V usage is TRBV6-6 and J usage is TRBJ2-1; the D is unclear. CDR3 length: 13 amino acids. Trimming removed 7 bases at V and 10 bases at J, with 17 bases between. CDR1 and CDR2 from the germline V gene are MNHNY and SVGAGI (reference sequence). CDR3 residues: CASNPHPGREQFF. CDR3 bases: TGTGCCAGCAACCCTCACCCCGGCCGGGAGCAGTTCTTC.

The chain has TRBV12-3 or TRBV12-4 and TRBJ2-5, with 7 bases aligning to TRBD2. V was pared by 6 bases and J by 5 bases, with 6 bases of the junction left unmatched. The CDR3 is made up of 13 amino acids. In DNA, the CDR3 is TGTGCCAGCAGCTGGGCCGGGGGGGAGACCCAGTACTTC. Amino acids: CASSWAGGETQYF.

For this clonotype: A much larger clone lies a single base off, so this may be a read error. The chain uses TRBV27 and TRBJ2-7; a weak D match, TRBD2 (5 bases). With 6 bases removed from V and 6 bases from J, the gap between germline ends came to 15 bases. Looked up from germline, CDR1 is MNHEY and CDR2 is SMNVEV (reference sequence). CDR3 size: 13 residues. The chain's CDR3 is CASRQDPEGEQYF. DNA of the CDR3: TGTGCCAGCAGGCAAGATCCAGAGGGCGAGCAGTACTTC.

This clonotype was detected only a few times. CDR3 coding DNA: TGCGCCAGCAGCTTACACAGGGGAAAGGGGGACACTGAAGCTTTCTTT. It is translated as CASSLHRGKGDTEAFF. This sequence joins TRBV5-1 and TRBJ1-1; 7 bases match TRBD1. The CDR3 is made up of 16 amino acids. V was clipped by 2 bases and J by 3 bases; unmatched bases: 10. Per germline, CDR1 SGHRS and CDR2 YFSETQ.

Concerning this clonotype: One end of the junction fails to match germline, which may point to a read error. The CDR3 nucleotides read TGTGCCAGCAGCTTGGCATCAAGTGGTTCACCCCTCCACTTT. It yields the protein CASSLASSGSPLHF. The chain uses TRBV4-1 and TRBJ1-6, with D unclear. In germline, CDR1 is MGHRA, CDR2 YSYEKL. The CDR3 sequence is 14 residues long.

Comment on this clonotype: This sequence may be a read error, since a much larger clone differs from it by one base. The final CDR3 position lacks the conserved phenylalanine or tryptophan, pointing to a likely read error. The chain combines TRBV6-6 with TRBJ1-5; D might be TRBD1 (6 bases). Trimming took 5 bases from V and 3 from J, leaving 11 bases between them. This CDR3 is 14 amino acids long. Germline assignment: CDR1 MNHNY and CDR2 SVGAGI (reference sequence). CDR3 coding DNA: TGTGCCAGCAGTCATCAGGGGTTCAATCAGCCCCAGCATCTT. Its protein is CASSHQGFNQPQHL.

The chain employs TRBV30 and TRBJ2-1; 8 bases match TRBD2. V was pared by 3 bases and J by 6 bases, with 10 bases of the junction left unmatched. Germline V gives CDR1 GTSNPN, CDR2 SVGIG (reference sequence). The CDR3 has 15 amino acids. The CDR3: CAWRQAGVGGNEQFF. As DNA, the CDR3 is TGTGCCTGGAGGCAAGCGGGAGTAGGGGGCAATGAGCAGTTCTTC.

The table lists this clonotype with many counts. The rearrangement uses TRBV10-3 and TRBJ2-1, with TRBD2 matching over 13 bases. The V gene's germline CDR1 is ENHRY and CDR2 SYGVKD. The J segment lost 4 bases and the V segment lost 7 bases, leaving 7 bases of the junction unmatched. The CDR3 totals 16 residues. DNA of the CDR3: TGTGCCATCAAGTCGACTAGCGGGGGGACTTACAATGAGCAGTTCTTC. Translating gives CAIKSTSGGTYNEQFF.

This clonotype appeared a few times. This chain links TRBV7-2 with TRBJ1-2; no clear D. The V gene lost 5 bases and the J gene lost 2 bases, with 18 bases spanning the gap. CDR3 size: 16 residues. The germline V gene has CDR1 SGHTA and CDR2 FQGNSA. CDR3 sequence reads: CASSKSGYFGNYGYTF. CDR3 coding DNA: TGTGCCAGCAGCAAAAGTGGGTATTTCGGGAACTATGGCTACACCTTC.